This TCR beta chain was sequenced for a study of shared clonotypes between healthy human individuals (TCRdb year 2020). The study in broad terms: Three men and two women, aged 18 to 49 years, made up the cohort. Per donor, three plates each were used for CD4 naive and CD4 memory, two for CD8 naive, and one for CD8 memory. To estimate repertoire size and how much clonotype sharing occurs between individuals, the study deeply sequenced the blood TCR repertoires of about five healthy adults. To increase sequencing depth and limit assay-specific biases, TCR repertoire library preparation and sequencing were carried out by different laboratories using diverse techniques. Leukapheresis yielded between about 0.8 and 9.5 billion PBMCs per donor.

TCR CDR3 regions were amplified from genomic DNA by multiplex PCR using the deep immunoSEQ assay. Extracted genomic DNA from each cell subset was distributed evenly across all wells of several immunoSEQ 96-well plates, and each plate was treated as a replicate. For sorted subsets, each replicate PCR was loaded with roughly 0.2 ug genomic DNA, equivalent to 30,000 or so T cell genomes. The purified libraries were quantified using a Qubit 3.0 fluorometer, sized with a Bioanalyzer 2100, and then quantified again using the KAPA Library Quantification kit. Every immunoSEQ 96-well plate was sequenced on a separate single-read 150-cycle Illumina NextSeq 550 flow cell. The study's processing was this. Because only junctional sequences without quality scores were contained in the immunoSEQ output, filtering matching that applied to full-length reads could not be performed. Sequences were annotated with PyIR, a Python wrapper for IgBLAST v1.9, using IMGT germline references to assign V/J genes and CDR3. Reads were filtered out if the reads had weak V/J assignments (E-value above 1e-6), no CDR3, stop codons, out-of-frame junctions, or ambiguous translated residues. V3J clonotypes were defined by identical inferred V gene, J gene, and CDR3 amino acid sequence. To compute the percentage overlap between repertoires, the number of shared unique clonotypes was divided by the size of the smaller repertoire. Three approaches were used to assess repertoire richness: RTK rarefaction, the Chao1 estimator, and Recon v2.1 estimates of unobserved clonotypes. Generation probabilities were computed with OLGA for all TCRbeta clonotypes obtained by the gDNA method from four donors. Here the immuneACCESS table is served through TCRdb, limited to in-frame sequences with V and J called. Missing clones are a known gap in these copies; in checked studies unresolved V genes cover under half, and the rest lacks a known reason. The V and J calls and the clone size are those of that table, but D and trimming were determined from the DNA. The sample table records more than 2 million clones; around 93% of these occur just once. Roughly 1.7% of the sample belongs to the ten largest clones.

Concerning this clone itself: Its antigen target is currently unknown. No much larger clone exists at a distance of one base, and base qualities are not known.

CD8 naive samples were CD45RO-negative cells positively selected for CCR7, giving a CD45RA+CCR7+ population that excluded TemRA cells. The donors were healthy, HIV-negative adults who had no recently reported acute infections or vaccinations. Every donor was a Caucasian adult residing in Nashville, Tennessee, USA. Blood was collected by leukapheresis, and PBMCs were isolated by Ficoll-Histopaque density gradient centrifugation and then cryopreserved in liquid nitrogen vapor phase. Analytical flow cytometry was used to check the purity and quantity of each magnetically sorted T cell population. Genomic DNA was isolated from each sorted fraction and quantified by UV absorbance on a Nanodrop 2000c. The investigation overall reported the following: Sharing across four donors was observed for roughly 5% of naive CD4, over 3% of naive CD8, over 2% of memory CD4, and about 0.39% of memory CD8 clonotypes. Incomplete sequencing was indicated by rarefaction of sorted-subset datasets, despite the large sequencing depth. Based on pairwise subsampling, the degree of clonotype sharing among donors was expected to be affected by sequencing depth. Estimated clonotype richness was generally larger for naive than for memory subsets. Because the study included only a small number of donors, the genetic and exposure-history diversity represented was limited. Clonotypes shared by all four sorted-subset donors showed higher generation probabilities than non-shared clonotypes. Sampling was restricted to blood, and TCR repertoires in tissue are likely to differ from TCR repertoires in blood.

CDR1 and CDR2, looked up from the germline V gene, are SGHRS and YFSETQ. V has 2 bases trimmed and J has 0 bases trimmed; junction bases matching no gene number 6. Including cysteine and phenylalanine, the CDR3 has 16 amino acids. Here the CDR3 DNA is all that survives: 48 bases in frame from base 1. The sequence came from a man in his late teens or twenties in good health. Some clones in this sample may be carry-over from other donors' samples. This chain is built from TRBV5-1 and TRBJ2-3; 7 bases in the junction line up with TRBD2. Sample: naive CD8+ T cells from PBMCs. The cell subset or site label on this specimen signifies: CD45RA+CCR7+. Here the CDR3 is given as CASSFHLAASTDTQYF. The DNA sequence is given as TGCGCCAGCAGCTTCCATCTAGCGGCTAGCACAGATACGCAGTATTTT.